This record concerns one TCR beta chain sequence. The method was immunoSEQ multiplex PCR; TCRdb's version includes in-frame clones alone and lacks a portion of them. This sample has 70,000 to 85,000 clones, with around 95% found just once. This sample is drawn from a study of cytomegalovirus exposure and HLA in healthy donors. Germline values: CDR1 SEHNR, CDR2 FQNEAQ (reference sequence). This CDR3 is built from 12 residues. Trimming cost V 4 bases and J 5 bases, with 8 bases left between them. Source material: PBMCs. This TCR derives from a woman aged 18-30 years in good health and CMV-seropositive. This chain uses TRBV7-9 with TRBJ1-2; no firm D call. In nucleotides, the CDR3 is TGTGCCAGCAGCTATGAAGAGTATGGCTACACCTTC. Translated: CASSYEEYGYTF.